The 8 T cell receptor beta chains below all came from one sample that was sequenced in a study of glioma-infiltrating T cells after dendritic cell vaccination. TCRdb's table, derived via immunoSEQ multiplex PCR, lists solely in-frame clones and lacks some. The table has roughly 100,000 clones, about four fifths seen once. The starting material was blood, obtained before dendritic cell vaccination. The receptors shown here come from a human donor with glioblastoma.

The chain has TRBV15 and TRBJ1-4, with TRBD1 as a possible D gene (5 bases). V lost 3 bases, J lost 4 bases, and 9 bases lay in between. CDR3 size: 14 residues. Germline CDR1 is LNHNV and CDR2 is YYDKDF (reference sequence). CDR3: CATSSRQFNEKLFF. CDR3 nucleotides: TGTGCCACCAGCAGCAGACAGTTTAATGAAAAACTGTTTTTT.

The CDR3 nucleotides are TGTGCCAGCAGCTATCGGGGGGCGGCCCCCTCTGAGCAGTTCTTC. Translated, it gives CASSYRGAAPSEQFF. The chain combines TRBV5-6 with TRBJ2-1, with D possibly TRBD2 on 7 matching bases. Deletions cut 3 bases from V and 9 bases from J, with 19 bases between. Germline CDR1 SGHDT, CDR2 YYEEEE. This CDR3 is 15 amino acids long.

The chain couples TRBV5-1 to TRBJ2-5, with 13 bases aligning to TRBD2. From germline, CDR1 is SGHRS and CDR2 YFSETQ. This CDR3 contains 16 residues. With 0 bases clipped from V and 7 bases from J, the junction kept 6 bases outside the gene matches. The CDR3 spells CASSLAGTSGVGTQYF. The CDR3 nucleotides are TGCGCCAGCAGCTTGGCCGGGACTAGCGGGGTTGGGACCCAGTACTTC.

This clone was detected once. The chain employs TRBV27 and TRBJ2-5; 9 bases are a match to TRBD1. From germline, CDR1 is MNHEY and CDR2 SMNVEV (reference sequence). V shed 5 bases and J 2 bases; nucleotides not matched to a gene: 3. The CDR3 is made up of 14 amino acids. The DNA of the CDR3 is TGTGCCAGCAGTGCCGGGACAGGGCAAGAGACCCAGTACTTC. Residues: CASSAGTGQETQYF.

V usage is TRBV6-5 and J usage is TRBJ1-3, with 9 bases that match TRBD1. CDR3 length: 15 residues. Germline lookup yields CDR1 MNHEY and CDR2 SVGAGI. The V segment lost 8 bases and the J segment 3 bases; nucleotides outside the gene matches: 8. The CDR3, as DNA: TGTGCCAGCTCCCGGGACAGGGAATTTGGAAACACCATATATTTT. Its translation is CASSRDREFGNTIYF.

The chain employs TRBV5-8 and TRBJ1-4; 7 bases fit TRBD1. The J segment lost 8 bases and the V segment lost 7 bases, leaving 8 bases of the junction unmatched. In germline, CDR1 is SGHTS, CDR2 YDEGEE. The CDR3 extends over 13 amino acids. This chain's CDR3 is CASGGQSLEKLFF. The CDR3 DNA reads TGTGCCAGCGGGGGACAGAGCTTAGAAAAACTGTTTTTT.

Only a few counts were recorded for this clone. CDR3 region: CASGVKSVQFF. The CDR3 nucleotides are TGTGCTAGTGGTGTGAAGTCGGTGCAGTTCTTC. The chain has TRBV12-5 and TRBJ2-1, with D uncertain. Looked up from germline, CDR1 is LGHNT and CDR2 is FRNRAP. The V end lost 5 bases, the J end lost 12 bases, and 11 bases lay between the germline ends. The length of the CDR3 is 11 residues.

The rearrangement uses TRBV19 and TRBJ2-7; D is perhaps TRBD2 (7 bases). Trimming took off 6 bases at V and 5 bases at J, with 17 bases between the two ends. The CDR3 has 14 amino acids. Germline V gene lookup returns CDR1 LNHDA and CDR2 SQIVND (reference sequence). CDR3 nucleotides: TGTGCCAGTAGCGGGGGGCGCTTATCCCACGAGCAGTACTTC. This codes for CASSGGRLSHEQYF.